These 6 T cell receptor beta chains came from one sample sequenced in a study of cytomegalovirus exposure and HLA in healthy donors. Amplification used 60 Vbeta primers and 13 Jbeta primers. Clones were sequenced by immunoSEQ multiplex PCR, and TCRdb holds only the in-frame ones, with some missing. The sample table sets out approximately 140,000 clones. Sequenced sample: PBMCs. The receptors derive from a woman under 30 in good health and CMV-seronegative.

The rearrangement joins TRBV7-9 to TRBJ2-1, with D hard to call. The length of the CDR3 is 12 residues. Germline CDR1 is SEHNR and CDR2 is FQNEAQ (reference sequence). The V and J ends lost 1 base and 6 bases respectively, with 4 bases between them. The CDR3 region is CASSLGANEQFF. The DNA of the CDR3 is TGTGCCAGCAGCTTAGGGGCCAATGAGCAGTTCTTC. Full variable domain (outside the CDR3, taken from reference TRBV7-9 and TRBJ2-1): DTGVSQNPRHKITKRGQNVTFRCDPISEHNRLYWYRQTLGQGPEFLTYFQNEAQLEKSRLLSDRFSAERPKGSFSTLEIQRTEQGDSAMYLCASSLGANEQFFGPGTRLTVL.

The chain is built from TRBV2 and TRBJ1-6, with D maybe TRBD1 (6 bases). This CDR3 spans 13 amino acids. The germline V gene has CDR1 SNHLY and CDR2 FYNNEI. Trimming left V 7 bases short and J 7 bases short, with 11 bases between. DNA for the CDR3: TGTGCCAGCACGGGACAAGGGAATTCACCCCTCCACTTT. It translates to CASTGQGNSPLHF.

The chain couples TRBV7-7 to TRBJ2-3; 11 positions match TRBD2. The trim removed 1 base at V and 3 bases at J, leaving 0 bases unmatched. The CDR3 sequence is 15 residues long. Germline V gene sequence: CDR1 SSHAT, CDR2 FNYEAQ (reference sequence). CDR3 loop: CASSLGTSGTDTQYF. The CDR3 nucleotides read TGTGCCAGCAGCTTAGGGACTAGCGGGACAGATACGCAGTATTTT.

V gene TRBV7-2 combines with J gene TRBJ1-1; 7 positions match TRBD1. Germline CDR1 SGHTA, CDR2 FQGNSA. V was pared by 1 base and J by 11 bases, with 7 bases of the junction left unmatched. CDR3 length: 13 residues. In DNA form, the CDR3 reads TGTGCCAGCAGCTTAGAGGAGGGGGCAGGGGCTTTCTTT. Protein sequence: CASSLEEGAGAFF.

The CDR3 sequence: CASSLYRKETQYF. Here the CDR3 DNA reads TGTGCCAGCAGCTTGTACAGGAAAGAGACCCAGTACTTC. The genes are TRBV5-4 and TRBJ2-5; TRBD1 is a possible D gene (5 bases). CDR1 is SGHNT, CDR2 YYREEE, per germline (reference sequence). Deletions cut 1 base from V and 3 bases from J, with 7 bases between. The CDR3 contains 13 residues.

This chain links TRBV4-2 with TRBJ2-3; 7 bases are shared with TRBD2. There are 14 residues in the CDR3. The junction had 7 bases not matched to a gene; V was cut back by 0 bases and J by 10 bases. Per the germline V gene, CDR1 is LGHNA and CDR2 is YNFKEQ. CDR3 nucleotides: TGTGCCAGCAGCCAAGATTGGGCGGGGGTCCCGCAGTATTTT. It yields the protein CASSQDWAGVPQYF.